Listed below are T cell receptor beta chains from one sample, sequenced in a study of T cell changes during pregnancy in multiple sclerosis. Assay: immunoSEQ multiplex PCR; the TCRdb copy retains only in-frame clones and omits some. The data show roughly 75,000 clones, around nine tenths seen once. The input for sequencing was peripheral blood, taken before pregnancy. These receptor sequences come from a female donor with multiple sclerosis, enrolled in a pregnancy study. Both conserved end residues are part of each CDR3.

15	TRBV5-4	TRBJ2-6	CASSVAGTGVNVLTF
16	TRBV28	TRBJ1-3	CASSQPGHSVGNTIYF
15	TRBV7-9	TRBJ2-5	CASSFSKRGQETQYF
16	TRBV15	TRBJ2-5	CATSRGSLGPGETQYF
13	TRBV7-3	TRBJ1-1	CASSLRMNTEAFF
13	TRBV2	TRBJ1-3	CASQTGSGNTIYF
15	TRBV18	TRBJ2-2	CASSPRQGSTGELFF
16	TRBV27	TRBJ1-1	CASSFSYRQGRTEAFF
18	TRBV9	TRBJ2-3	CASSVGGGRTHGTDTQYF
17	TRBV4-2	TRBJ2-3	CASSQDQGGGPSDTQYF
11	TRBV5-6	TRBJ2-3	CASSLGLRHYF
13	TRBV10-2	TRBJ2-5	CATRRAIQETQYF
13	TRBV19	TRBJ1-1	CASRLTTGGAAFF
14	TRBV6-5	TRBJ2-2	CASSYAGVGGELFF
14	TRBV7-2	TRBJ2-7	CASSQGQAPYEQYF
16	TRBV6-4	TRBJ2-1	CASEKGLGGGAGEQFF
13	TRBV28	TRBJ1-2	CASSEQGYYGYTF
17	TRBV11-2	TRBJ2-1	CASSPPFSGGPQNEQFF